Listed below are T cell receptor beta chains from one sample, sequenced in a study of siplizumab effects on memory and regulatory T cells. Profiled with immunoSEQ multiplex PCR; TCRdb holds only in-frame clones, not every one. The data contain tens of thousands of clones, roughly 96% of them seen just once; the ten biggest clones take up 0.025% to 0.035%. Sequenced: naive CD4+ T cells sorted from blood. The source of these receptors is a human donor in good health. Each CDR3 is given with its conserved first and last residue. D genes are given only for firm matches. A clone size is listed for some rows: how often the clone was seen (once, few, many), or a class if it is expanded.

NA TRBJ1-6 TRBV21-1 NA TGTGCCAGCAGCTACCCACCGAGTAATTCACCCCTCCACTTT CASSYPPSNSPLHF
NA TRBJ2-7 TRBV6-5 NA TGTGCCAGCAGTTACTCCCAGGGTAGCTACGAGCAGTACTTC CASSYSQGSYEQYF
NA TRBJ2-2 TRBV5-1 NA TGCGCCAGCAGCTACCTTACCGGGGAGCTGTTTTTT CASSYLTGELFF
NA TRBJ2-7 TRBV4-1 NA TGCGCCAGCAGCCAAGCTCTCTACAGGGAAGCCCACGAGCAGTACTTC CASSQALYREAHEQYF
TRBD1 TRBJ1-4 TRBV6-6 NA TGTGCCAGCAGGACAGGGGATGAAAAACTGTTTTTT CASRTGDEKLFF
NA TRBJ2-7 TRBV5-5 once TGTGCCAGCAGCTTGACCGGGACCCACGAGCAGTACTTC CASSLTGTHEQYF
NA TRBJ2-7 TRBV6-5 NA TGTGCCAGCAGTTACCGGAGCCCGGGGGCGCCCCACGAGCAGTACTTC CASSYRSPGAPHEQYF
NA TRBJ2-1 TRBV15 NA TGTGCCACCAGCAACGAAAAAACGAGTGTATCCAATGAGCAGTTCTTC CATSNEKTSVSNEQFF
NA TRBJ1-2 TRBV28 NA TGTGCCAGCAGTTTACGGGGCACCGTTGGCTATGGCTACACCTTC CASSLRGTVGYGYTF
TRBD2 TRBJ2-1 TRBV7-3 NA TGTGCCAGCAGCTTATCTAGCGGGGACACCTACAATGAGCAGTTCTTC CASSLSSGDTYNEQFF
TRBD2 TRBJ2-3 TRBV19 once TGTGCCAGTAGTGTTCAAACTAGCGGGTTCACAGATACGCAGTATTTT CASSVQTSGFTDTQYF
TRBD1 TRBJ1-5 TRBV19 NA TGTGCCAGTAGCGGGGCAGGGGGCGTACCCCAGCATTTT CASSGAGGVPQHF
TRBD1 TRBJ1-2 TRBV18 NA TGTGCCAGCTCATCGCGAGCAGGGGGTAACAACTATGGCTACACCTTC CASSSRAGGNNYGYTF
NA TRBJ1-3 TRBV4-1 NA TGCGCCAGCAGCCAATTAGGGGGGTCTGGAAACACCATATATTTT CASSQLGGSGNTIYF
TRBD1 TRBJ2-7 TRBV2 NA TGTGCCAGCAGTATAGGGACAGCCTCTTCCTACGAGCAGTACTTC CASSIGTASSYEQYF
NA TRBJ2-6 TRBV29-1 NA TGCAGCGTTGGAAGGGCTGGGGCCAACGTCCTGACTTTC CSVGRAGANVLTF
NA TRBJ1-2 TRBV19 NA TGTGCCAGTAGTACAGGACCAGTTCAGGGGGGCTACACCTTC CASSTGPVQGGYTF
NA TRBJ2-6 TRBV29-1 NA TGCAGCGCGACAGTTAACTCTGGGGCCAACGTCCTGACTTTC CSATVNSGANVLTF
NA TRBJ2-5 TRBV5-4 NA TGTGCCAGCAGCTTGGCCGTGGGGGGCCTTGGAGAGACCCAGTACTTC CASSLAVGGLGETQYF
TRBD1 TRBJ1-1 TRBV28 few TGTGCCAGCAGAATACAGGGGATATACACTGAAGCTTTCTTT CASRIQGIYTEAFF
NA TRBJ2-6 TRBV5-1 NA TGCGCCACCACGGGGACACCTTACTCTGGGGCCAACGTCCTGACTTTC CATTGTPYSGANVLTF
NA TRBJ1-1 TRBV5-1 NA TGCGCCAGCAGCCTGGGGGGGACAAAGAACACTGAAGCTTTCTTT CASSLGGTKNTEAFF
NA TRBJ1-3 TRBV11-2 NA TGTGCCAGCAGCACCTCGGGCTTGGCTGGAAACACCATATATTTT CASSTSGLAGNTIYF
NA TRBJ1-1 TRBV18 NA TGTGCCAGCTCGCTCGTCCAGCTCGTCGACATGAACACTGAAGCTTTCTTT CASSLVQLVDMNTEAFF
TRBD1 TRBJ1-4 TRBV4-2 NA TGTGCCAGCAGCCAAGAGTCCGGACAGGGGGCTGAAAAACTGTTTTTT CASSQESGQGAEKLFF
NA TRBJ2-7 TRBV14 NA TGTGCCAGCAGCCAAGGAGGGCCCCGCTACGAGCAGTACTTC CASSQGGPRYEQYF
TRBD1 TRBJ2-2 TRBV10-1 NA TGCGCCAGCAGTGAAACAGGGGGCTTGGACACCGGGGAGCTGTTTTTT CASSETGGLDTGELFF
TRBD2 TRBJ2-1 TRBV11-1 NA TGTGCCAGCAGCTTAGGGCTAGCGGGCACCAATGAGCAGTTCTTC CASSLGLAGTNEQFF
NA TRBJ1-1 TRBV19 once TGTGCCAGTAGGTGGCAGGGGAACACTGAAGCTTTCTTT CASRWQGNTEAFF
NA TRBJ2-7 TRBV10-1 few TGCGCCAGCAGTGACGGGGGCTCCTACGAGCAGTACTTC CASSDGGSYEQYF
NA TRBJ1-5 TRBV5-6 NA TGTGCCAGCAGCTCGGGGGGCAATCAGCCCCAGCATTTT CASSSGGNQPQHF
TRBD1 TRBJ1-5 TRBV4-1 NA TGCGCCAGCAGCCCAGGCCAGTTCCGGGACAGAAGATATAGCAATCAGCCCCAGCATTTT CASSPGQFRDRRYSNQPQHF
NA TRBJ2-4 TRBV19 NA TGTGCCAGTAGTCCTGGGGCGGGCATTCAGTACTTC CASSPGAGIQYF
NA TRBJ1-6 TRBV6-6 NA TGTGCCAGCAGTGGCGGGTCTGGAGGTGGAAGTTCACCCCTCCACTTT CASSGGSGGGSSPLHF
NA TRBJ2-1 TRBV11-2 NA TGTGCCATCAAGGACTTCTCCTACAATGAGCAGTTCTTC CAIKDFSYNEQFF
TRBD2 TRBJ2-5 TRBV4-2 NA TGTGCCAGCAGCCAAGATTGGCGGGGGGGTCTCCAAGAGACCCAGTACTTC CASSQDWRGGLQETQYF
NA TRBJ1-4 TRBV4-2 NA TGTGCCAGCAGGCGGGATACAACTAATGAAAAACTGTTTTTT CASRRDTTNEKLFF
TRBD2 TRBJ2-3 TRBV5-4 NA TGTGCCAGCAGCGGACTAGCGGGGGGTCCAGATACGCAGTATTTT CASSGLAGGPDTQYF
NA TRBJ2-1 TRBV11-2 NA TGTGCCAGCCAAGGTTTGGGGTACAATGAGCAGTTCTTC CASQGLGYNEQFF
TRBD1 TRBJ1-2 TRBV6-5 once TGTGCCAGCGGACAGGGGGCAGGCTATGGCTACACCTTC CASGQGAGYGYTF
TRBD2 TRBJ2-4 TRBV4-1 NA TGCGCCAGCAGCCAAGAAACCCCGGGGGGGGGCCCGGGAGCCAAAAACATTCAGTACTTC CASSQETPGGGPGAKNIQYF
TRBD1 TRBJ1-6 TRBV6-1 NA TGTGCCAGTGACAGGGCCTATAATTCACCCCTCCACTTT CASDRAYNSPLHF
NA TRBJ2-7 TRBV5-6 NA TGTGCCAGCAGCTTACCCGGGACCGATAAATCCTACGAGCAGTACTTC CASSLPGTDKSYEQYF
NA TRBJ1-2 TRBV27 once TGTGCCAGCAGTTTACGGCAGGGGACATTTTTTATCTATGGCTACACCTTC CASSLRQGTFFIYGYTF
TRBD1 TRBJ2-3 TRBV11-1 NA TGTGCCAGCAGCGGGTTGGACAGGGTAACAGATACGCAGTATTTT CASSGLDRVTDTQYF
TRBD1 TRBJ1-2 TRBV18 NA TGTGCCAGCTCACCACCGGGACAGGGGAACTATGGCTACACCTTC CASSPPGQGNYGYTF